Shown below are 5 T cell receptor beta chains from a single sample sequenced in a study of cytotoxic CD8 clonotypes in ibrutinib-treated CLL. Clones were read by immunoSEQ multiplex PCR, and TCRdb kept only the in-frame ones, dropping some. The table records over 70,000 clones, roughly 86% of them present only once. The source was PBMCs, collected before ibrutinib treatment. The origin of the receptors is a human donor with chronic lymphocytic leukemia.

Worth noting for this clone: The same CDR3 can be traced to other DNA sequences in this sample. This rearrangement joins TRBV6-6 to TRBJ2-1; no clear D gene. This CDR3 spans 11 amino acids. Trimming took 5 bases from V and 2 from J, leaving 1 base between them. The germline gives CDR1 MNHNY, CDR2 SVGAGI (reference sequence). The CDR3 DNA follows: TGTGCCAGCAGTCCCTACAATGAGCAGTTCTTC. Protein sequence: CASSPYNEQFF.

The chain combines TRBV12-5 with TRBJ2-1; D is perhaps TRBD2 (7 bases). This CDR3 comprises 17 residues. Germline values: CDR1 LGHNT, CDR2 FRNRAP. With 1 base removed from V and 8 bases from J, the gap between germline ends came to 21 bases. Here the CDR3 reads CASGLGLAGANKDEQFF. The CDR3, as DNA: TGTGCTAGTGGTTTGGGCCTCGCGGGGGCTAATAAGGATGAGCAGTTCTTC.

The chain combines TRBV5-1 with TRBJ2-7; 11 positions match TRBD2. V gave up 0 bases and J gave up 5 bases; unmatched junction bases: 1. Germline lookup yields CDR1 SGHRS and CDR2 YFSETQ. The CDR3 extends over 14 amino acids. CDR3 bases: TGCGCCAGCAGCTTGGTACTAGCGGGAGACGAGCAGTACTTC. It is translated as CASSLVLAGDEQYF.

The chain uses TRBV28 and TRBJ1-1; D is ambiguous. Germline-derived CDR1 and CDR2 are MDHEN and SYDVKM. CDR3 length: 11 amino acids. With 1 base removed from V and 6 bases from J, the gap between germline ends came to 3 bases. The CDR3 here is CASSLLSEAFF. The CDR3 nucleotides read TGTGCCAGCAGTTTATTATCTGAAGCTTTCTTT.

This clone came up once. The J gene is TRBJ1-3, the V gene TRBV9, with D hard to call. Between the trimmed V and J ends, which lost 5 bases and 0 bases, there was a span of 6 bases. This CDR3 region has 13 residues. CDR1 SGDLS and CDR2 YYNGEE come from the germline V gene. CDR3 in amino acids: CASRQSSGNTIYF. CDR3 nucleotides: TGTGCCAGCAGGCAGAGCTCTGGAAACACCATATATTTT.